One TCR beta chain is described in this entry. What it recognizes is unknown. This entry comes from a study of post-analysis software for immune sequencing data. About the study: The patients showed relapsing-remitting, secondary progressive and progressive-relapsing multiple sclerosis courses.

Included in the TCR beta cDNA libraries were unique molecular identifiers. The yield from approximately 1 to 10 million T cells was approximately 500,000 cDNA molecules in total. TCRdb fed the PCR reads into MiXCR, producing one record per CDR3 protein. The sample contains almost 700,000 distinct CDR3 sequences, roughly three fifths of which appear only once. CDR3 length: 16 residues. The junction had 9 bases not matched to a gene; V was cut back by 3 bases and J by 7 bases. From germline, CDR1 is MNHEY and CDR2 SMNVEV (reference sequence). Study outcomes and limitations: Those with multiple sclerosis, the patient group, showed significantly lower normalized Chao1 diversity than controls. TRBV5-6, TRBV5-1 and TRBV20-1 were among several TRBV segments more frequent in patients than controls.

The TCR was taken from a girl aged 2 to 9 with multiple sclerosis. The chain has TRBV27 and TRBJ2-4; 10 bases agree with TRBD1. The sample was blood. DNA of the CDR3: TGTGCCAGCAGTTTGGGGACAGGGGTCCTCAGGAACATTCAGTACTTC. It is translated as CASSLGTGVLRNIQYF.